Below are 18 T cell receptor beta chains sequenced from a single sample in a study of glioma-infiltrating T cells after dendritic cell vaccination. Assay used: immunoSEQ multiplex PCR; TCRdb lists only in-frame clones, some missing. The sample holds about 87,000 clones, roughly four fifths seen once. The time point is: after dendritic cell vaccination, including at tumor progression/relapse. The sequencing used blood, collected after dendritic cell vaccination. All receptors come from a human donor with glioblastoma.

This clone was recorded a few times. J is TRBJ1-1 and V is TRBV7-7, with TRBD1 as a possible D gene (5 bases). The length of the CDR3 is 13 residues. Germline V gene lookup returns CDR1 SSHAT and CDR2 FNYEAQ (reference sequence). Trimming removed 5 bases at V and 1 base at J, with 8 bases between. CDR3: CASSLTGNTEAFF. The DNA for the CDR3 is TGTGCCAGCAGCCTAACAGGGAACACTGAAGCTTTCTTT.

The chain has TRBV7-3 and TRBJ1-1, with a tentative D call TRBD1 (6 bases). CDR3 length: 13 residues. The V end lost 3 bases, the J end lost 2 bases, and 7 bases lay between the germline ends. Germline CDR1 reads SGHTA; CDR2 reads FQGTGA. The CDR3 bases are TGTGCCAGCAGCTTGGACAGCAACACTGAAGCTTTCTTT. Its protein product is CASSLDSNTEAFF.

The CDR3 here is CASSLDSLETQYF. The DNA of the CDR3 is TGTGCCAGCAGCCTGGACAGTTTGGAGACCCAGTACTTC. The gene calls are TRBV7-3 and TRBJ2-5; D possibly corresponds to TRBD1 (6 bases). Germline CDR1 and CDR2: SGHTA and FQGTGA. Trimming pared 5 bases from V and 5 bases from J, leaving 12 bases between. The CDR3 has 13 amino acids.

This sequence joins TRBV19 and TRBJ1-5, with TRBD1 identical over 8 bases. The V gene's germline CDR1 is LNHDA and CDR2 SQIVND (reference sequence). V lost 1 base and J lost 7; bases outside the gene matches: 6. This CDR3 has 15 residues. CDR3 region: CASSIGQGRRQPQHF. For the CDR3, the DNA is TGTGCCAGTAGTATAGGACAGGGGAGGCGGCAGCCCCAGCATTTT.

This chain connects TRBV29-1 to TRBJ2-3, with 9 positions matching TRBD2. Germline lookup yields CDR1 SQVTM and CDR2 ANQGSEA. This CDR3 spans 15 amino acids. V trimming: 2 bases; J trimming: 5 bases; junction bases outside the gene matches: 8. Here the CDR3 DNA reads TGCAGCGTTGAACGCCTAGCGGGGTTAGGAGATACGCAGTATTTT. It translates to CSVERLAGLGDTQYF.

Points on this clone: The junction shows a germline mismatch at one end, possibly a read error. The chain joins TRBV5-6 to TRBJ1-1; D is uncertain. Germline assignment: CDR1 SGHDT and CDR2 YYEEEE. This CDR3 contains 15 residues. The CDR3, as DNA: TGTACCAGCAGCTTGGCCCAGACTGAGTACACTGAAGCTTTCTTT. Amino acid sequence: CTSSLAQTEYTEAFF.

The rearrangement uses TRBV11-2 and TRBJ2-3, with 9 bases aligning to TRBD2. The V segment lost 3 bases and the J segment 4 bases; nucleotides outside the gene matches: 5. Germline V gene data show CDR1 as SGHAT and CDR2 as FQNNGV. This CDR3 has 15 amino acids. Here the CDR3 DNA reads TGTGCCAGCAGCTTCTTAGCGGGGGCCTCAGATACGCAGTATTTT. It translates to CASSFLAGASDTQYF.

The rearrangement joins TRBV27 to TRBJ1-2; D is perhaps TRBD1 (6 bases). Germline CDR1 and CDR2: MNHEY and SMNVEV (reference sequence). The CDR3 runs 14 residues. V was shortened by 5 bases and J by 4 bases, with 14 bases between the two germline ends. The CDR3 nucleotides read TGTGCCAGCAGTCCGGCAACAGGGCTCTATGGCTACACCTTC. Its protein is CASSPATGLYGYTF.

The chain employs TRBV4-1 and TRBJ1-4; D gene unclear. Trimming took 1 base from V and 3 from J, leaving 6 bases between them. Germline V gene data show CDR1 as MGHRA and CDR2 as YSYEKL. The length of the CDR3 is 14 residues. In DNA, the CDR3 is TGCGCCAGCAGCCAAGTAACAGCTAATGAAAAACTGTTTTTT. This translates into CASSQVTANEKLFF.

The chain combines TRBV4-3 with TRBJ2-3; D may be TRBD1 (5 bases). The CDR3 is made up of 17 amino acids. V lost 1 base to trimming and J lost 1 base, with 15 bases between them. Germline loops: CDR1 LGHNA, CDR2 YSLEER. The CDR3 loop is CASSQGSGALGTDTQYF. CDR3 in DNA: TGCGCCAGCAGCCAAGGCTCTGGGGCTCTCGGCACAGATACGCAGTATTTT.

The chain has TRBV5-4 and TRBJ2-7; 8 nucleotides match TRBD1. The length of the CDR3 is 13 residues. The trim removed 6 bases at V and 9 bases at J, leaving 11 bases unmatched. Germline loops: CDR1 SGHNT, CDR2 YYREEE (reference sequence). The CDR3 loop is CASTLDREFGQYF. The CDR3 nucleotides read TGTGCCAGCACCCTGGACAGGGAGTTTGGGCAGTACTTC. The full variable domain, its missing parts supplied by reference TRBV5-4 and TRBJ2-7, is ETGVTQSPTHLIKTRGQQVTLRCSSQSGHNTVSWYQQALGQGPQFIFQYYREEENGRGNFPPRFSGLQFPNYSSELNVNALELDDSALYLCASTLDREFGQYFGPGTRLTVT.

This clone was found once. The chain joins TRBV19 to TRBJ2-3, with 14 bases lining up with TRBD2. Germline V gene lookup returns CDR1 LNHDA and CDR2 SQIVND (reference sequence). After removal of 5 bases from V and 1 base from J, the junction contained 2 bases not matched to a gene. The CDR3 runs 16 residues. The CDR3 bases are TGTGCCAGTAGTCCGGGACTAGCGGGGGGCACAGATACGCAGTATTTT. It translates to CASSPGLAGGTDTQYF.

V and J are TRBV7-6 and TRBJ2-2, with 8 bases that match TRBD1. Germline assignment: CDR1 SGHVS and CDR2 FNYEAQ. This CDR3 is built from 17 residues. Trimming cost V 6 bases and J 3 bases; bases outside gene matches: 12. The CDR3 loop reads CASSPRLAGGYTGELFF. CDR3 bases: TGTGCCAGCAGTCCTCGCCTGGCAGGGGGCTACACCGGGGAGCTGTTTTTT.

The chain links TRBV12-5 to TRBJ2-7, with 9 bases matching TRBD1. This CDR3 is built from 15 residues. The germline CDR1 and CDR2 sequences are LGHNT and FRNRAP. Trimming at V came to 6 bases and at J to 5 bases, leaving 11 bases not matched to a gene. CDR3 amino acids: CASGPLDRGGHEQYF. For the CDR3, the DNA is TGTGCTAGTGGACCCTTGGACAGGGGAGGCCACGAGCAGTACTTC.

The chain combines TRBV5-1 with TRBJ2-7; TRBD2 matches 7 bases. The CDR3 sequence is 14 residues long. Germline V gives CDR1 SGHRS, CDR2 YFSETQ. With 3 bases clipped from V and 2 bases from J, the junction kept 5 bases outside the gene matches. The chain's CDR3 is CASSSSGGTYEQYF. The CDR3 coding sequence is TGCGCCAGCAGCTCCTCGGGGGGAACCTACGAGCAGTACTTC.

This chain links TRBV5-4 with TRBJ2-1; 16 nucleotides match TRBD2. The junction had 4 bases not matched to a gene; V was cut back by 4 bases and J by 3 bases. The germline V gene has CDR1 SGHNT and CDR2 YYREEE (reference sequence). There are 17 residues in the CDR3. The CDR3 bases are TGTGCCAGCAGCGAGGGACTAGCGGGGGGGAGCTACAATGAGCAGTTCTTC. It specifies CASSEGLAGGSYNEQFF.

This rearrangement joins TRBV7-2 to TRBJ1-1; weak D call: TRBD1 (6 bases). CDR3 length: 13 residues. CDR1 and CDR2 from the germline V gene are SGHTA and FQGNSA. Trimming took 3 bases from V and 2 from J, leaving 7 bases between them. CDR3 nucleotide sequence: TGTGCCAGCAGCTTGGACAGAAACACTGAAGCTTTCTTT. Its translation is CASSLDRNTEAFF.

The rearrangement uses TRBV2 and TRBJ2-3, with D possibly matching TRBD2 (7 bases). Trimming cost V 3 bases and J 0 bases, with 13 bases left between them. In germline, CDR1 is SNHLY, CDR2 FYNNEI. This CDR3 contains 16 residues. The CDR3 nucleotides read TGTGCCAGCAGTGAGGGGAGGGGGAGAAGCACAGATACGCAGTATTTT. Translation: CASSEGRGRSTDTQYF.